Shown below are 32 T cell receptor beta chains from a single sample sequenced in a study of blood T cell repertoires in COVID-19. Only in-frame clones appear in the TCRdb table, and some are missing; sequencing was by immunoSEQ multiplex PCR. The data hold approximately 300,000 clones, with approximately 92% observed a single time. Material: peripheral blood. Source of these receptors: a woman aged 25 to 45 with COVID-19, enrolled during active disease.

CDR3 sequence: CATGAEGAIPGELFF. The CDR3, as DNA: TGTGCCACCGGGGCGGAGGGGGCGATTCCCGGGGAGCTGTTTTTT. The rearrangement links TRBV24-1 to TRBJ2-2, with a weak D call TRBD1 (7 bases). CDR3 length: 15 amino acids. CDR1 and CDR2 (germline): KGHDR, SFDVKD. Trimming took 9 bases from V and 6 from J, leaving 19 bases between them.

The V call is TRBV5-4, the J call TRBJ2-7, with a possible D match to TRBD1 (5 bases). Germline CDR1 reads SGHNT; CDR2 reads YYREEE (reference sequence). Trimming removed 8 bases at V and 1 base at J, with 16 bases between. The CDR3 is 14 amino acids. CDR3 sequence (DNA): TGTGCCAGTCGCGCTTCCCCAGGGTCCTACGAGCAGTACTTC. Protein sequence: CASRASPGSYEQYF.

V and J are TRBV5-4 and TRBJ2-1; TRBD2 agrees at 9 bases. The CDR3 length is 17 residues. With V trimmed by 6 bases and J by 7 bases, 17 bases remained unmatched. The V gene's germline CDR1 is SGHNT and CDR2 YYREEE (reference sequence). The CDR3 loop reads CASTRAQGSGRGNEQFF. The CDR3 DNA reads TGTGCCAGCACCCGGGCCCAGGGTAGCGGGAGAGGGAATGAGCAGTTCTTC.

CDR3 sequence: CASSLAAGVEAFF. In DNA, the CDR3 is TGTGCCAGCAGCTTAGCTGCAGGGGTTGAAGCTTTCTTT. The chain employs TRBV7-9 and TRBJ1-1; weak D call: TRBD1 (6 bases). CDR1 and CDR2 from the germline V gene are SEHNR and FQNEAQ (reference sequence). Trimming stripped 0 bases from V and 7 bases from J, with 9 bases between. The CDR3 loop spans 13 amino acids.

The V and J genes are TRBV6-1 and TRBJ1-5; weak D call: TRBD1 (5 bases). The V end lost 1 base, the J end lost 5 bases, and 15 bases lay between the germline ends. Germline loops: CDR1 MNHNS, CDR2 SASEGT. The CDR3 extends over 16 amino acids. CDR3 DNA: TGTGCCAGCAGTGAAGGGGCAGGGTGGGGTCATCAGCCCCAGCATTTT. It codes for CASSEGAGWGHQPQHF.

The rearrangement uses TRBV14 and TRBJ1-1; D is ambiguous. The CDR3 runs to 14 residues. The V end was cut by 1 base, the J end by 5 bases, with 11 bases between. CDR1 is SGHDN and CDR2 is FVKESK in the germline V gene. CDR3 sequence reads: CASSQAGWWTEAFF. The CDR3, as DNA: TGTGCCAGCAGCCAAGCGGGGTGGTGGACTGAAGCTTTCTTT.

This clone has only one observation. The chain uses TRBV29-1 and TRBJ1-2; 7 bases line up with TRBD1. Germline CDR1 is SQVTM and CDR2 is ANQGSEA. V was clipped by 4 bases and J by 6 bases; unmatched bases: 5. The CDR3 has 12 residues. The CDR3 sequence is CSVADRENGYTF. In nucleotides, the CDR3 is TGCAGCGTTGCCGACAGGGAAAATGGCTACACCTTC.

About this clone itself: The same CDR3 arises from other DNA sequences in this sample as well. The chain links TRBV14 to TRBJ2-3; D unresolved. Trimming removed 3 bases from V and 7 bases from J, with 5 bases in between. Germline CDR1 is SGHDN and CDR2 is FVKESK. The length of the CDR3 is 11 residues. For the CDR3, the DNA is TGTGCCAGCAGCCAGGCCTATACGCAGTATTTT. Its protein product is CASSQAYTQYF. The variable domain in full, with the rest retrieved from reference TRBV14 and TRBJ2-3, is EAGVTQFPSHSVIEKGQTVTLRCDPISGHDNLYWYRRVMGKEIKFLLHFVKESKQDESGMPNNRFLAERTGGTYSTLKVQPAELEDSGVYFCASSQAYTQYFGPGTRLTVL.

The chain joins TRBV9 to TRBJ1-1, with a weak D call TRBD1 (5 bases). CDR3 length equals 14 residues. Germline CDR1 SGDLS, CDR2 YYNGEE. V lost 4 bases and J lost 1, with 11 bases in between. The CDR3 region is CASSPRQSNTEAFF. The CDR3 DNA reads TGTGCCAGCAGCCCCCGACAGTCGAACACTGAAGCTTTCTTT.

The CDR3 region has the DNA TGTGCCAGCAAGCTCGGGACAGTGACGTCCAATGAGCAGTTCTTC. This codes for CASKLGTVTSNEQFF. The rearrangement joins TRBV3-1 (or the pseudogene TRBV3-2) to TRBJ2-1, with 7 bases aligning to TRBD1. CDR1 LGHDT and CDR2 YNNKEL come from the germline V gene (reference sequence). CDR3 length: 15 residues. Germline trimming cut 7 bases from V and 6 bases from J; bases unmatched to any gene: 12.

This clone was picked up many times. V is TRBV7-2 and J is TRBJ1-4, with D possibly TRBD1 on 6 matching bases. The germline V gene encodes CDR1 SGHTA and CDR2 FQGNSA. The CDR3 contains 16 residues. V was clipped by 5 bases and J by 0 bases, with 13 bases between them. Here the CDR3 reads CASSRDIESTNEKLFF. The CDR3 bases are TGTGCCAGCAGCCGGGACATCGAATCAACTAATGAAAAACTGTTTTTT.

This clone turned up a few times. The chain carries TRBV7-2 and TRBJ2-1, with 9 bases matching TRBD1. Trimming removed 2 bases from V and 6 bases from J; junction bases left unmatched: 8. Germline V gene data show CDR1 as SGHTA and CDR2 as FQGNSA. The CDR3 has 16 residues. The CDR3: CASSLRGGQGANEQFF. The CDR3 DNA sequence: TGTGCCAGCAGCTTAAGGGGGGGACAGGGTGCCAATGAGCAGTTCTTC.

The chain links TRBV7-2 to TRBJ1-1, with D perhaps matching TRBD1 (5 bases). This CDR3 contains 14 residues. The ends were cut back, 1 base at V and 5 bases at J, with 11 bases in the middle. Per the germline V gene, CDR1 is SGHTA and CDR2 is FQGNSA. DNA of the CDR3: TGTGCCAGCAGCTTAGTCGGGGGAGATACTGAAGCTTTCTTT. Encoded protein: CASSLVGGDTEAFF.

The chain is built from TRBV27 and TRBJ2-1; 7 positions match TRBD2. The length of the CDR3 is 14 residues. In germline, CDR1 is MNHEY, CDR2 SMNVEV (reference sequence). The V and J ends lost 0 bases and 7 bases, in that order; junction bases with no gene match: 3. CDR3 loop: CASSLSGAGNEQFF. CDR3 nucleotides: TGTGCCAGCAGTTTATCGGGAGCGGGGAATGAGCAGTTCTTC.

The rearrangement links TRBV7-6 to TRBJ1-6, with a possible D match to TRBD1 (5 bases). The CDR3 runs to 15 residues. V shed 1 base and J shed 8 bases, with 12 bases lying between them. CDR1 is SGHVS and CDR2 is FNYEAQ in the germline V gene. The CDR3 DNA sequence: TGTGCCAGCAGCTTAGTCCCAGGGAAGGATTCACCCCTCCACTTT. This translates into CASSLVPGKDSPLHF.

The rearrangement links TRBV4-3 to TRBJ1-4; no clear D. Per the germline V gene, CDR1 is LGHNA and CDR2 is YSLEER. The germline V and J ends were trimmed by 0 bases and 2 bases, with 7 bases remaining between them. This CDR3 has 15 amino acids. The CDR3 is CASSQDVATNEKLFF. In nucleotides, the CDR3 is TGCGCCAGCAGCCAAGATGTCGCGACTAATGAAAAACTGTTTTTT.

The chain uses TRBV5-1 and TRBJ2-3, with D perhaps matching TRBD2 (6 bases). The CDR3 is made up of 15 amino acids. Deletions cut 0 bases from V and 3 bases from J, with 11 bases between. Germline values: CDR1 SGHRS, CDR2 YFSETQ. CDR3 region: CASSLGRARTDTQYF. Here the CDR3 DNA reads TGCGCCAGCAGCTTGGGGAGGGCGAGAACAGATACGCAGTATTTT.

V gene TRBV19 combines with J gene TRBJ2-1, with 11 bases aligning to TRBD1. Germline CDR1 and CDR2: LNHDA and SQIVND (reference sequence). V lost 5 bases, J lost 7 bases, and 10 bases stayed unmatched. The CDR3 consists of 16 residues. The CDR3 DNA is TGTGCCAGTAGTCCCTGGGGACAGGGGGGAGCGAATGAGCAGTTCTTC. Its translation: CASSPWGQGGANEQFF.

V and J are TRBV30 and TRBJ2-7; maybe TRBD1 (5 bases). V was shortened by 5 bases and J by 0 bases, with 8 bases between the two germline ends. The CDR3 runs 12 residues. Germline V gives CDR1 GTSNPN, CDR2 SVGIG (reference sequence). The chain's CDR3 is CAWGRDSYEQYF. For the CDR3, the DNA is TGTGCCTGGGGCAGGGACTCCTACGAGCAGTACTTC.

The chain uses TRBV12-3 or TRBV12-4 and TRBJ2-7; TRBD2 matches at 7 bases. V lost 6 bases, J lost 12 bases, and 14 bases stayed unmatched. CDR3 length: 13 residues. CDR3 DNA sequence: TGTGCCAGCAGGTCGTGGGGGAGGGACGTTCCGTACTTC. Protein sequence: CASRSWGRDVPYF.

The chain recombines TRBV3-1 (or the pseudogene TRBV3-2) with TRBJ2-1; D gene uncertain. Trimming took 3 bases from V and 0 from J, leaving 9 bases between them. There are 15 residues in the CDR3. Germline CDR1 and CDR2: LGHDT and YNNKEL (reference sequence). CDR3 in amino acids: CASSQARSSYNEQFF. The CDR3 DNA is TGTGCCAGCAGCCAGGCTAGGAGCTCCTACAATGAGCAGTTCTTC.

This clone appeared a single time. This rearrangement joins TRBV6-5 to TRBJ1-1; no definite D call. Germline CDR1 is MNHEY and CDR2 is SVGAGI. The CDR3 is 11 amino acids. V lost 8 bases and J lost 7, with 11 bases in between. CDR3 coding DNA: TGTGCCAGCGCGGGGTACGTTGAAGCTTTCTTT. Protein: CASAGYVEAFF.

This chain uses TRBV7-2 with TRBJ1-5; 7 bases agree with TRBD1. There are 13 residues in the CDR3. CDR1 SGHTA and CDR2 FQGNSA come from the germline V gene. V trimming: 4 bases; J trimming: 6 bases; junction bases outside the gene matches: 3. CDR3 amino acids: CASSSDRIQPQHF. For the CDR3, the DNA is TGTGCCAGCAGCTCGGACAGGATTCAGCCCCAGCATTTT.

The chain recombines TRBV15 with TRBJ1-5; 9 bases map to TRBD1. This CDR3 comprises 15 residues. The J segment lost 4 bases and the V segment lost 5 bases, leaving 6 bases of the junction unmatched. Germline CDR1 and CDR2: LNHNV and YYDKDF (reference sequence). CDR3 amino acids: CATSLDRGKNQPQHF. CDR3 bases: TGTGCCACCAGCTTGGACAGGGGCAAAAATCAGCCCCAGCATTTT.

V gene TRBV11-1 combines with J gene TRBJ2-3; tentatively, D is TRBD1 (6 bases). V lost 5 bases and J lost 6, with 9 bases in between. This CDR3 has 12 amino acids. Per germline, CDR1 SGHAT and CDR2 FQDESV (reference sequence). Written as DNA, the CDR3 is TGTGCCAGCAGCGCCGACAGGGATACGCAGTATTTT. It specifies CASSADRDTQYF.

The chain combines TRBV3-1 (or the pseudogene TRBV3-2) with TRBJ2-5; D might be TRBD2 (6 bases). From germline, CDR1 is LGHDT and CDR2 YNNKEL (reference sequence). This CDR3 contains 13 residues. Trimming stripped 1 base from V and 3 bases from J, with 6 bases between. The CDR3 region has the DNA TGTGCCAGCAGCCAAGGCGGGAAAGAGACCCAGTACTTC. Its translation is CASSQGGKETQYF.

The table lists this clone with a few counts. The gene calls are TRBV18 and TRBJ2-1; a possible D gene is TRBD1 (5 bases). This CDR3 has 15 residues. Germline V gene data show CDR1 as KGHSH and CDR2 as LQKENI. The V end lost 1 base, the J end lost 7 bases, and 14 bases lay between the germline ends. CDR3 nucleotide sequence: TGTGCCAGCTCACCACAAAATACAGGAGCGAATGAGCAGTTCTTC. Translated, it gives CASSPQNTGANEQFF. Using reference TRBV18 and TRBJ2-1 for the parts outside the CDR3, the full variable domain is NAGVMQNPRHLVRRRGQEARLRCSPMKGHSHVYWYRQLPEEGLKFMVYLQKENIIDESGMPKERFSAEFPKEGPSILRIQQVVRGDSAAYFCASSPQNTGANEQFFGPGTRLTVL.

The chain carries TRBV5-1 and TRBJ2-5; TRBD1 is a possible D gene (5 bases). This CDR3 is 14 amino acids long. Germline CDR1 reads SGHRS; CDR2 reads YFSETQ. Between the trimmed V and J ends, which lost 4 bases and 0 bases, there was a span of 10 bases. The CDR3 coding sequence is TGCGCCAGCAGCCCAGGGTTGTACCAAGAGACCCAGTACTTC. Its protein product is CASSPGLYQETQYF.

The CDR3 sequence: CASSQGTGRYEQYF. The CDR3, as DNA: TGCGCCAGCAGCCAAGGGACAGGCCGGTACGAGCAGTACTTC. The genes are TRBV4-1 and TRBJ2-7; 7 nucleotides match TRBD1. The germline V gene has CDR1 MGHRA and CDR2 YSYEKL. The CDR3 contains 14 residues. Trimming at V came to 1 base and at J to 4 bases, leaving 4 bases not matched to a gene.

The chain combines TRBV6-1 with TRBJ1-4; D is perhaps TRBD1 (6 bases). This CDR3 comprises 16 residues. Trimming left V 4 bases short and J 2 bases short, with 14 bases between. Germline V gives CDR1 MNHNS, CDR2 SASEGT. The CDR3 is CASSAHSGATNEKLFF. CDR3 coding DNA: TGTGCCAGCAGTGCTCATTCAGGGGCCACTAATGAAAAACTGTTTTTT.

The chain's CDR3 is CASSRGDWETGELFF. The CDR3 DNA sequence: TGTGCCAGCAGCCGGGGGGACTGGGAGACCGGGGAGCTGTTTTTT. The chain carries TRBV5-4 and TRBJ2-2; 7 positions agree with TRBD2. Germline V gene data show CDR1 as SGHNT and CDR2 as YYREEE (reference sequence). There are 15 residues in the CDR3. With V trimmed by 4 bases and J by 5 bases, 8 bases remained unmatched. Based on the CDR3 plus reference TRBV5-4 and TRBJ2-2, the full variable domain is ETGVTQSPTHLIKTRGQQVTLRCSSQSGHNTVSWYQQALGQGPQFIFQYYREEENGRGNFPPRFSGLQFPNYSSELNVNALELDDSALYLCASSRGDWETGELFFGEGSRLTVL.

CDR3 DNA: TGTGCCAGCAGCCAAGCTCAGGGTTTGGACTCCTATAATTCACCCCTCCACTTT. Amino acids: CASSQAQGLDSYNSPLHF. The V and J genes are TRBV3-1 (or the pseudogene TRBV3-2) and TRBJ1-6, with a possible D match to TRBD1 (5 bases). The ends were cut back, 1 base at V and 0 bases at J, with 13 bases in the middle. This CDR3 region has 18 residues. The germline gives CDR1 LGHDT, CDR2 YNNKEL (reference sequence).